These 19 T cell receptor beta chains share one sample of origin, sequenced in a study of glioma-infiltrating T cells after dendritic cell vaccination. Here immunoSEQ multiplex PCR was the method, and the copy in TCRdb shows in-frame clones only, minus some. This sample yields about 46,000 clones, of which approximately 90% are seen a single time; less than 6.5% belongs to the top ten. The time point was: after dendritic cell vaccination, including at tumor progression/relapse. The source material was blood, sampled after dendritic cell vaccination. The source is a human donor with glioblastoma.

The chain's CDR3 is CASSHDTVYNQPQHF. CDR3 nucleotides: TGTGCCAGCAGTCACGATACAGTCTACAATCAGCCCCAGCATTTT. The gene calls are TRBV27 and TRBJ1-5; unclear D gene. This CDR3 is built from 15 residues. V was clipped by 5 bases and J by 3 bases, with 14 bases between them. Germline values: CDR1 MNHEY, CDR2 SMNVEV (reference sequence).

This clone occurred once. The genes are TRBV19 and TRBJ1-5, with TRBD1 as a possible D gene (6 bases). With 5 bases removed from V and 6 bases from J, the gap between germline ends came to 11 bases. This CDR3 is 13 amino acids long. The germline CDR1 and CDR2 sequences are LNHDA and SQIVND (reference sequence). The CDR3 nucleotides read TGTGCCAGTAGTCCGGACAGATCTCAGCCCCAGCATTTT. Translated: CASSPDRSQPQHF.

In DNA form, the CDR3 reads TGTGCCAGCACCATAAAGCGGGGGCCCTTAGGAAGTGTCGGGGAGCTGTTTTTT. The encoded protein is CASTIKRGPLGSVGELFF. V gene TRBV28 combines with J gene TRBJ2-2, with 8 bases identical to TRBD2. The germline gives CDR1 MDHEN, CDR2 SYDVKM. Trimming took 7 bases from V and 7 from J; bases not matched to a gene: 20. This CDR3 is 18 amino acids long.

The chain is built from TRBV6-1 and TRBJ2-5, with TRBD1 as a possible D gene (6 bases). Per germline, CDR1 MNHNS and CDR2 SASEGT. This CDR3 comprises 15 residues. V lost 2 bases and J 7 bases, leaving 17 bases between the germline ends. For the CDR3, the DNA is TGTGCCAGCAGTGAACGGGGACAAGGCCCTGGGACCCAGTACTTC. It is translated as CASSERGQGPGTQYF.

The rearrangement links TRBV28 to TRBJ1-2, with 11 bases that match TRBD1. Germline V CDR1 and CDR2: MDHEN, SYDVKM. The CDR3 contains 15 residues. J was trimmed by 4 bases and V by 4 bases; bases with no gene match: 5. CDR3 loop: CASSSWDRGTYGYTF. The DNA for the CDR3 is TGTGCCAGCAGTTCCTGGGACAGGGGGACCTATGGCTACACCTTC.

The CDR3 DNA is TGTGCCAGCAGCTTAGGAGCAAGCATGAACACTGAAGCTTTCTTT. As protein: CASSLGASMNTEAFF. The chain employs TRBV7-2 and TRBJ1-1; D uncertain. The CDR3 is 15 residues long. Germline V gene lookup returns CDR1 SGHTA and CDR2 FQGNSA. The V end lost 1 base, the J end lost 0 bases, and 9 bases lay between the germline ends.

The V call is TRBV15, the J call TRBJ2-1; TRBD2 matches 7 bases. The CDR3 sequence is 15 residues long. Looked up from germline, CDR1 is LNHNV and CDR2 is YYDKDF (reference sequence). Losses at the gene ends were 9 bases for V and 6 bases for J; bases not matched to a gene: 14. CDR3 residues: CATVAGGVPINEQFF. CDR3 sequence (DNA): TGTGCCACAGTAGCGGGCGGTGTACCGATCAATGAGCAGTTCTTC.

The chain uses TRBV4-1 and TRBJ2-3; 9 nucleotides align to TRBD2. The CDR3 is 18 amino acids. Germline V gene data show CDR1 as MGHRA and CDR2 as YSYEKL. V lost 6 bases to trimming and J lost 2 bases; unmatched junction nucleotides: 15. CDR3 residues: CASRPERGGRGTTDTQYF. The CDR3, as DNA: TGCGCCAGCAGACCAGAGAGGGGCGGGAGGGGGACCACAGATACGCAGTATTTT.

J is TRBJ1-1 and V is TRBV18; 7 bases fit TRBD1. The CDR3 is 13 amino acids. J was trimmed by 1 base and V by 8 bases; bases with no gene match: 4. Germline CDR1 is KGHSH and CDR2 is LQKENI. As DNA, the CDR3 is TGTGCCAGCCTGGGACAGTCGAACACTGAAGCTTTCTTT. This translates into CASLGQSNTEAFF.

The chain links TRBV5-1 to TRBJ2-5; D perhaps matches TRBD1 (6 bases). The CDR3 consists of 15 residues. The germline V gene encodes CDR1 SGHRS and CDR2 YFSETQ. V lost 0 bases, J lost 7 bases, and 16 bases lay in between. The CDR3 loop is CASSLDRVSFGTQYF. The CDR3 bases are TGCGCCAGCAGCTTGGACAGGGTTAGTTTCGGGACCCAGTACTTC.

The chain employs TRBV5-4 and TRBJ1-1; 10 nucleotides agree with TRBD1. J gave up 2 bases and V 0 bases, and 4 bases lay outside the gene matches. The CDR3 spans 16 residues. Per the germline V gene, CDR1 is SGHNT and CDR2 is YYREEE (reference sequence). CDR3 bases: TGTGCCAGCAGCTTGGAGACAGGGGGCCCTAACACTGAAGCTTTCTTT. Translation gives CASSLETGGPNTEAFF. Drawing the rest from reference TRBV5-4 and TRBJ1-1, the complete variable domain is ETGVTQSPTHLIKTRGQQVTLRCSSQSGHNTVSWYQQALGQGPQFIFQYYREEENGRGNFPPRFSGLQFPNYSSELNVNALELDDSALYLCASSLETGGPNTEAFFGQGTRLTVV.

This rearrangement joins TRBV7-2 to TRBJ2-2, with D maybe TRBD2 (5 bases). With 2 bases removed from V and 6 bases from J, the gap between germline ends came to 13 bases. Germline V gene sequence: CDR1 SGHTA, CDR2 FQGNSA. The length of the CDR3 is 15 residues. The CDR3 nucleotides read TGTGCCAGCAGCTTACTAGGGAGTTGGTCCGGGGAGCTGTTTTTT. It specifies CASSLLGSWSGELFF.

The J gene is TRBJ2-3, the V gene TRBV7-2; 11 bases are shared with TRBD2. Trimming at V came to 0 bases and at J to 4 bases, leaving 3 bases not matched to a gene. The length of the CDR3 is 16 residues. The germline CDR1 and CDR2 sequences are SGHTA and FQGNSA. This CDR3 is CASSLASGRGADTQYF. The CDR3 bases are TGTGCCAGCAGCTTAGCTAGCGGGAGGGGAGCAGATACGCAGTATTTT.

V and J are TRBV15 and TRBJ2-7; D uncertain. CDR1 LNHNV and CDR2 YYDKDF come from the germline V gene (reference sequence). The length of the CDR3 is 13 residues. V was trimmed by 0 bases and J by 3 bases, leaving 6 bases between them. The CDR3 DNA reads TGTGCCACCAGCAGAGATGAGTTCTACGAGCAGTACTTC. Protein product: CATSRDEFYEQYF.

Note on this clone: This specimen includes other DNA sequences encoding the same CDR3. The chain is built from TRBV19 and TRBJ2-3; D call uncertain. Germline-derived CDR1 and CDR2 are LNHDA and SQIVND (reference sequence). The CDR3 totals 13 residues. V lost 3 bases and J 3 bases, leaving 7 bases between the germline ends. The CDR3 region has the DNA TGTGCCAGTAGTATTAGTGTTACAGATACGCAGTATTTT. Translating gives CASSISVTDTQYF.

This rearrangement joins TRBV7-9 to TRBJ2-5, with 12 bases aligning to TRBD2. Germline loops: CDR1 SEHNR, CDR2 FQNEAQ (reference sequence). V gave up 3 bases and J gave up 4 bases; unmatched junction bases: 12. The CDR3 is 18 residues long. The CDR3 nucleotides read TGTGCCAGCAGCTTCGAACCCTCCCTAGCGGGAGGGAGAGAGACCCAGTACTTC. This codes for CASSFEPSLAGGRETQYF.

The chain is built from TRBV4-2 and TRBJ2-7; D unresolved. Germline V gene sequence: CDR1 LGHNA, CDR2 YNFKEQ. V was cut by 2 bases and J by 0 bases, with 14 bases left in between. The CDR3 spans 16 residues. CDR3 loop: CASSQRDLVSSYEQYF. CDR3 sequence (DNA): TGTGCCAGCAGCCAACGTGACTTGGTGAGCTCCTACGAGCAGTACTTC.

The V call is TRBV7-6, the J call TRBJ2-5; 7 nucleotides line up with TRBD1. Per the germline V gene, CDR1 is SGHVS and CDR2 is FNYEAQ. With V trimmed by 1 base and J by 7 bases, 9 bases remained unmatched. The CDR3 totals 15 residues. The CDR3 DNA sequence: TGTGCCAGCAGCTTAGGGTCAGGGGGTCTCGGGACCCAGTACTTC. This encodes CASSLGSGGLGTQYF.

The rearrangement uses TRBV28 and TRBJ1-2; 9 bases map to TRBD1. V was pared by 5 bases and J by 2 bases, with 9 bases of the junction left unmatched. The CDR3 is 16 residues long. CDR1 and CDR2 from the germline V gene are MDHEN and SYDVKM. CDR3 loop: CASSIADRGPNYGYTF. CDR3 nucleotides: TGTGCCAGCAGTATAGCGGACAGGGGACCGAACTATGGCTACACCTTC.